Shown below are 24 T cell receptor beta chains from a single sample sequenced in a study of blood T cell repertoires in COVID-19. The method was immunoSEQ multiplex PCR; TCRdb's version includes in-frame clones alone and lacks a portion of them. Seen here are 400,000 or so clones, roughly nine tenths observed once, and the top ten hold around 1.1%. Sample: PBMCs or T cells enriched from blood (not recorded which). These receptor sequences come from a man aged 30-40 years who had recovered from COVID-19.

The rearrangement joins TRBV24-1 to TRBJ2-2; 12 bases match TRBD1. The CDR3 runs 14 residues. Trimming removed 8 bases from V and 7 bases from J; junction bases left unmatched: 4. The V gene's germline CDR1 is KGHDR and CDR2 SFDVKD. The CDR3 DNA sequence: TGTGCCACCAAGGGACAGGGGGCTAACGGGGAGCTGTTTTTT. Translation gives CATKGQGANGELFF.

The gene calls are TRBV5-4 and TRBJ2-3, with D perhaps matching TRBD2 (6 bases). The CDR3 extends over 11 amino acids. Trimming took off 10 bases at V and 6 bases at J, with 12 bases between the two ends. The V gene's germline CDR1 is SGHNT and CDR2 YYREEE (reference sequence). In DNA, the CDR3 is TGTGCCGGGGCCCGGGGGGATACGCAGTATTTT. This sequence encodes CAGARGDTQYF. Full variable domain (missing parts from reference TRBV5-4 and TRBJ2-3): ETGVTQSPTHLIKTRGQQVTLRCSSQSGHNTVSWYQQALGQGPQFIFQYYREEENGRGNFPPRFSGLQFPNYSSELNVNALELDDSALYLCAGARGDTQYFGPGTRLTVL.

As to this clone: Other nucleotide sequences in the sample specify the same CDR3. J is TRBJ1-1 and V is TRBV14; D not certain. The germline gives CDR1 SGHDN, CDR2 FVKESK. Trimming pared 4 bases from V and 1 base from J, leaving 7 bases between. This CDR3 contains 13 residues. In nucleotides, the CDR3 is TGTGCCAGCAGCCGTACTTCGAACACTGAAGCTTTCTTT. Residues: CASSRTSNTEAFF.

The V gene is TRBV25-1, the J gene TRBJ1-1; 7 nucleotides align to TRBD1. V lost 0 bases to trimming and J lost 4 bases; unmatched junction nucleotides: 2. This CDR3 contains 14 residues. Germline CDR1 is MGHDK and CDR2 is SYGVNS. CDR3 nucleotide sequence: TGTGCCAGCAGTGAATATCCAGGGGGCACTGAAGCTTTCTTT. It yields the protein CASSEYPGGTEAFF.

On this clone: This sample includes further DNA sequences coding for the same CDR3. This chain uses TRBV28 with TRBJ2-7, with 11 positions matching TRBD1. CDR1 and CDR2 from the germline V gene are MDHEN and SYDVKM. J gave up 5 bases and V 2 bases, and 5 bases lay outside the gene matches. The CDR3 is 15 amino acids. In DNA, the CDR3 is TGTGCCAGCAGTTTACCCGGACAGGGGGCGGACGAGCAGTACTTC. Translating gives CASSLPGQGADEQYF. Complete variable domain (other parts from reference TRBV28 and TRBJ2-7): DVKVTQSSRYLVKRTGEKVFLECVQDMDHENMFWYRQDPGLGLRLIYFSYDVKMKEKGDIPEGYSVSREKKERFSLILESASTNQTSMYLCASSLPGQGADEQYFGPGTRLTVT.

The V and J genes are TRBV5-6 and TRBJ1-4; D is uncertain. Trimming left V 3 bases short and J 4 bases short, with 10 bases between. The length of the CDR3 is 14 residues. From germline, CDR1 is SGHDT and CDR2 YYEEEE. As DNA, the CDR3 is TGTGCCAGCAGCTCCGGACTGTATAATGAAAAACTGTTTTTT. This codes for CASSSGLYNEKLFF.

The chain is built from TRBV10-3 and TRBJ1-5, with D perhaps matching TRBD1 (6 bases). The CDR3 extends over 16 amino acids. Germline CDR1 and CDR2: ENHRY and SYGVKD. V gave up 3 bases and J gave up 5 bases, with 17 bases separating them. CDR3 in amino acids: CAISESTGKGDQPQHF. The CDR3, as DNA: TGTGCCATCAGTGAATCCACAGGGAAAGGCGATCAGCCCCAGCATTTT.

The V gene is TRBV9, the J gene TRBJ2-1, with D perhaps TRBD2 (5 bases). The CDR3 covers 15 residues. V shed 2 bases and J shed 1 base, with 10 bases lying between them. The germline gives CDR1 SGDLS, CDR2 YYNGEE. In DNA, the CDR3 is TGTGCCAGCAGCGTCCTAGCTACATCCTACAATGAGCAGTTCTTC. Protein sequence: CASSVLATSYNEQFF.

As DNA, the CDR3 is TGTGCCAGCTCACCGACTAGCGGGGGGATTCAAGAGACCCAGTACTTC. This encodes CASSPTSGGIQETQYF. The chain combines TRBV18 with TRBJ2-5; the match to TRBD2 covers 13 bases. V trimming: 3 bases; J trimming: 2 bases; junction bases outside the gene matches: 3. Germline V gives CDR1 KGHSH, CDR2 LQKENI. This CDR3 is 16 amino acids long. Based on the CDR3 plus reference TRBV18 and TRBJ2-5, the full variable domain is NAGVMQNPRHLVRRRGQEARLRCSPMKGHSHVYWYRQLPEEGLKFMVYLQKENIIDESGMPKERFSAEFPKEGPSILRIQQVVRGDSAAYFCASSPTSGGIQETQYFGPGTRLLVL.

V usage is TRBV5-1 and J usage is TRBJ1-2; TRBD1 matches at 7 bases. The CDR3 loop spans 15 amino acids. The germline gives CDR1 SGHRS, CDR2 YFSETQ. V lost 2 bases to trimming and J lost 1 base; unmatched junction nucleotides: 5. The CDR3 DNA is TGCGCCAGCAGCTTAACAGGGGATATTAACTATGGCTACACCTTC. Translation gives CASSLTGDINYGYTF.

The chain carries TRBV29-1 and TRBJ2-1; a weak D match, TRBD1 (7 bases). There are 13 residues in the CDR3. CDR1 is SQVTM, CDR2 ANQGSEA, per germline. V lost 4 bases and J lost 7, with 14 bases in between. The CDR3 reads CSVVTPGGNEQFF. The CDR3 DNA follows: TGCAGCGTTGTGACACCAGGGGGGAATGAGCAGTTCTTC.

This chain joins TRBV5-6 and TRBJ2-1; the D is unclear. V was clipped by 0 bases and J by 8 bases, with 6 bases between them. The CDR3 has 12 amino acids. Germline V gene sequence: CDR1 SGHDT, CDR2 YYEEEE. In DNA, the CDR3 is TGTGCCAGCAGCTTGGGAGTGGATGAGCAGTTCTTC. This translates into CASSLGVDEQFF.

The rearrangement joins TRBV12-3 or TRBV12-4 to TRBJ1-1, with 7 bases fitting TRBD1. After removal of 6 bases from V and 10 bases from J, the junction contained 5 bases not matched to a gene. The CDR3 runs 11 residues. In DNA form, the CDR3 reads TGTGCCAGCAGACTTGGGACAGTAGCTTTCTTT. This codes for CASRLGTVAFF.

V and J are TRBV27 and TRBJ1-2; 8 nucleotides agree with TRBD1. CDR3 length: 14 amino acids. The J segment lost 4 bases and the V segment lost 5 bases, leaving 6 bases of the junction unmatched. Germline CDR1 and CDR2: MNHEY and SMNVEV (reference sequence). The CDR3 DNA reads TGTGCCAGCAGTCAGGGGGCCGTGGGCTATGGCTACACCTTC. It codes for CASSQGAVGYGYTF.

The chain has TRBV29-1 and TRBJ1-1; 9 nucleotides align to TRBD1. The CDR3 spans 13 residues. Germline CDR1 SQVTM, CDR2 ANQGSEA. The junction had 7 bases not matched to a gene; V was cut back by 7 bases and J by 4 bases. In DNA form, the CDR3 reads TGCAGCGAAAACAGGGGGCCTGGCACTGAAGCTTTCTTT. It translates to CSENRGPGTEAFF.

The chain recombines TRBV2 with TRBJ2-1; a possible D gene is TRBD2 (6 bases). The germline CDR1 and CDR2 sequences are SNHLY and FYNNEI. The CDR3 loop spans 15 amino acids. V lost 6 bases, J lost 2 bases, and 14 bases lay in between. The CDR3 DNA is TGTGCCAGCAGGAATCTCGGGACTCCCTACAATGAGCAGTTCTTC. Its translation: CASRNLGTPYNEQFF.

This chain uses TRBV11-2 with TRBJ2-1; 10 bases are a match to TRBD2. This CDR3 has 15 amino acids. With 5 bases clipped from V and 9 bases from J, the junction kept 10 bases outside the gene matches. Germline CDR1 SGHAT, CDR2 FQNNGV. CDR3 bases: TGTGCCAGCAGCCCGGTCCTAGCGGGAGACGGTGAGCAGTTCTTC. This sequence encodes CASSPVLAGDGEQFF.

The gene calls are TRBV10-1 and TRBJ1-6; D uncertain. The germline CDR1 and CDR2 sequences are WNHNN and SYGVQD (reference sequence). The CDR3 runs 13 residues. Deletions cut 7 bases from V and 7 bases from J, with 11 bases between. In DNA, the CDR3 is TGCGCCAGCAACCGACAAGGAAATTCACCCCTCCACTTT. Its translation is CASNRQGNSPLHF.

The CDR3 DNA is TGTGCCAGCAGTGGCGACTGGTCTGGAAACACCATATATTTT. Translated: CASSGDWSGNTIYF. V is TRBV28 and J is TRBJ1-3; no firm D call. V lost 5 bases and J 1 base, leaving 9 bases between the germline ends. The CDR3 has 14 residues. Germline loops: CDR1 MDHEN, CDR2 SYDVKM.

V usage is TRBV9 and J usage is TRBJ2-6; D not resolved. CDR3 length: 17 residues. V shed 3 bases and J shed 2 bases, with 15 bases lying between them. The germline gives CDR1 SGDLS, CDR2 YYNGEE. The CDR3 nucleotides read TGTGCCAGCAGCGCCCCGTACCATGGCCCTGGGGCCAACGTCCTGACTTTC. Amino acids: CASSAPYHGPGANVLTF. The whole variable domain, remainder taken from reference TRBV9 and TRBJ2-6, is DSGVTQTPKHLITATGQRVTLRCSPRSGDLSVYWYQQSLDQGLQFLIQYYNGEERAKGNILERFSAQQFPDLHSELNLSSLELGDSALYFCASSAPYHGPGANVLTFGAGSRLTVL.

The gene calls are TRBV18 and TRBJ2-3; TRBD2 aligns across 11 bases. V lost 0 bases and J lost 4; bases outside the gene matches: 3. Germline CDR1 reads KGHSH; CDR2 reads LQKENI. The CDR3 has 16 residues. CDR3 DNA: TGTGCCAGCTCACCACCGGGTAGCGGGAGGGCAGATACGCAGTATTTT. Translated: CASSPPGSGRADTQYF.

CDR3 sequence (DNA): TGTGCCAGTACCCGGACTAGCGGACCTTCCTACGAGCAGTACTTC. It encodes CASTRTSGPSYEQYF. This rearrangement joins TRBV19 to TRBJ2-7; 10 bases map to TRBD2. The CDR3 sequence is 15 residues long. Germline CDR1 is LNHDA and CDR2 is SQIVND (reference sequence). Trimming at V came to 7 bases and at J to 1 base, leaving 7 bases not matched to a gene.

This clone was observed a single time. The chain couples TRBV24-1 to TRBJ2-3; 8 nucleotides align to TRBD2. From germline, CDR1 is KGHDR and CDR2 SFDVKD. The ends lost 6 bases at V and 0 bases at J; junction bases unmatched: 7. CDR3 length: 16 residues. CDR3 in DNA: TGTGCCACCAGTTTCGGACTAGCAGAAAGCACAGATACGCAGTATTTT. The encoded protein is CATSFGLAESTDTQYF.

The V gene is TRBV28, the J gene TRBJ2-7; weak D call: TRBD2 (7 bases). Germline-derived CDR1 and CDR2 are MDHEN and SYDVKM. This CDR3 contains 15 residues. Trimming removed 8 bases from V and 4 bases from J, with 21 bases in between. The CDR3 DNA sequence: TGTGCCAGCGGAGGAGCGGGACACGGACCTTACGAGCAGTACTTC. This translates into CASGGAGHGPYEQYF.